This TCR beta chain was captured by sequencing in a study of follicular helper T cells after annual influenza vaccination. The assay was immunoSEQ multiplex PCR, and TCRdb's table has in-frame clones only and misses some. The profile shows 8,500 to 10,000 clones, about 87% of them singletons. As for time point: 2015-2016 season, pre-vaccination. Germline CDR1 MNHNS, CDR2 SASEGT. V was trimmed by 3 bases and J by 4 bases, leaving 16 bases between them. CDR3 length: 15 amino acids. Sequences were derived from CXCR5+ CD38- circulating T follicular helper cells from blood, sampled on the day of influenza vaccination. The subset here: circulating Tfh, non-naive CD4+CXCR5+PD-1+ (ICOS+CD38+ or ICOS-CD38-). The receptor was isolated from an adult who received the influenza vaccine. This chain uses TRBV6-1 with TRBJ2-7; no firm D call. CDR3 amino acids: CASSDSRIAIYEQYF. CDR3 in DNA: TGTGCCAGCAGTGATTCTCGAATTGCGATTTACGAGCAGTACTTC.